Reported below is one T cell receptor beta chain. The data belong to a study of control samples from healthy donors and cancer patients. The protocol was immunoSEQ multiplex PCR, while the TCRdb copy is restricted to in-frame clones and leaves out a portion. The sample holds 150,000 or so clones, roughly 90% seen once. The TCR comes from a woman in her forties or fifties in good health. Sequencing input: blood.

This chain's CDR3 is CAISDLGDSKNIQYF. The CDR3, as DNA: TGTGCCATCAGTGATCTGGGGGACAGCAAAAACATTCAGTACTTC. The V call is TRBV10-3, the J call TRBJ2-4, with 7 bases that match TRBD1. This CDR3 has 15 amino acids. Germline-derived CDR1 and CDR2 are ENHRY and SYGVKD. V shed 3 bases and J 3 bases; nucleotides not matched to a gene: 5.